The next 31 T cell receptor beta chains were all read from a single sample in a study of response to subunit inactivated influenza vaccine. TCRdb called the RT-PCR reads again in MiXCR, with one record for every CDR3 protein. This table holds 860,000 or so distinct CDR3 sequences, around 20% found once. The sequencing here drew on PBMCs from blood, taken around 5 days after vaccination. These receptors were collected from a man in his fifties who received an inactivated influenza vaccine.

The chain uses TRBV12-3 or TRBV12-4 and TRBJ2-5; tentative D call: TRBD2 (7 bases). Trimming took 1 base from V and 5 from J, leaving 14 bases between them. The CDR3 totals 15 residues. The CDR3 coding sequence is TGTGCCAGCAGTTTAGGGGGGGGGGCCTTGGAGACCCAGTACTTC. It codes for CASSLGGGALETQYF.

This clonotype came up many times. The CDR3 nucleotides read TGTGCCAGCTCACCGCCCGGGAGGAGCGATGAGCAGTTCTTC. This translates into CASSPPGRSDEQFF. The chain joins TRBV18 to TRBJ2-1; 7 bases agree with TRBD2. This CDR3 is 14 amino acids long. J gave up 8 bases and V 3 bases, and 7 bases lay outside the gene matches. Germline CDR1 reads KGHSH; CDR2 reads LQKENI.

The genes are TRBV28 and TRBJ2-5; 10 bases line up with TRBD2. This CDR3 comprises 16 residues. The germline V gene encodes CDR1 MDHEN and CDR2 SYDVKM. J was trimmed by 4 bases and V by 5 bases; bases with no gene match: 10. In DNA form, the CDR3 reads TGTGCCAGCAGTCTGCCAGCGGGAGGGCGGCGAGAGACCCAGTACTTC. Its protein product is CASSLPAGGRRETQYF.

This clonotype was seen a handful of times. One end of the junction varies from germline; a read error may be responsible. The chain combines TRBV7-3 with TRBJ2-1; D call uncertain. Per the germline V gene, CDR1 is SGHTA and CDR2 is FQGTGA. CDR3 length equals 12 residues. In DNA form, the CDR3 reads TGTGCCAGCAGCTCAGTGGGTACAGACCAGGTCTTC. This encodes CASSSVGTDQVF.

The V and J genes are TRBV27 and TRBJ2-3; 11 nucleotides align to TRBD2. The CDR3 extends over 16 amino acids. In germline, CDR1 is MNHEY, CDR2 SMNVEV (reference sequence). Trimming cost V 5 bases and J 4 bases; bases outside gene matches: 8. In nucleotides, the CDR3 is TGTGCCAGCAGTACGTTACTAGCGGGAGTCCCAGATACGCAGTATTTT. Residues: CASSTLLAGVPDTQYF.

This clonotype was counted only a few times. The chain carries TRBV7-2 and TRBJ2-1; D uncertain. V was trimmed by 3 bases and J by 10 bases, leaving 10 bases between them. Germline CDR1 SGHTA, CDR2 FQGNSA. The CDR3 contains 12 residues. CDR3 sequence (DNA): TGTGCCAGCAGCTTCCCCCCCGGGGAGCAGTTCTTC. Amino acid sequence: CASSFPPGEQFF.

This clonotype has a handful of counts. This rearrangement joins TRBV7-8 to TRBJ1-1; TRBD1 matches 8 bases. There are 14 residues in the CDR3. Germline V gives CDR1 SGHVS, CDR2 FQNEAQ. J gave up 6 bases and V 6 bases, and 9 bases lay outside the gene matches. CDR3 in amino acids: CASSYRTGSSEAFF. Here the CDR3 DNA reads TGTGCCAGCAGTTACCGGACAGGGAGTTCTGAAGCTTTCTTT.

V usage is TRBV7-2 and J usage is TRBJ2-2, with 8 bases that match TRBD2. Germline CDR1 reads SGHTA; CDR2 reads FQGNSA. J gave up 4 bases and V 5 bases, and 3 bases lay outside the gene matches. The CDR3 contains 14 residues. The CDR3: CASSDGGATGELFF. The CDR3 coding sequence is TGTGCCAGCAGCGACGGGGGGGCCACCGGGGAGCTGTTTTTT.

V and J are TRBV3-1 and TRBJ2-7; 8 bases match TRBD1. Trimming removed 8 bases from V and 3 bases from J; junction bases left unmatched: 3. The CDR3 totals 12 residues. CDR1 is LGHDT, CDR2 YNNKEL, per germline (reference sequence). CDR3 amino acids: CASQGTGYEQYF. The CDR3 DNA is TGTGCCAGCCAAGGGACAGGCTACGAGCAGTACTTC.

The chain joins TRBV20-1 to TRBJ1-4, with D maybe TRBD1 (6 bases). V lost 6 bases, J lost 6 bases, and 14 bases lay in between. This CDR3 comprises 13 residues. Germline V gene data show CDR1 as DFQATT and CDR2 as SNEGSKA (reference sequence). CDR3 coding DNA: TGCAGTGCCACCCGGGACATATATGAAAAACTGTTTTTT. As protein: CSATRDIYEKLFF.

V gene TRBV12-3 or TRBV12-4 combines with J gene TRBJ2-1; D tentatively fits TRBD1 or TRBD2 (5 bases each). V lost 3 bases to trimming and J lost 6 bases, with 15 bases between them. The CDR3 covers 15 residues. CDR3 loop: CASSLGLRGGNEQFF. The CDR3 coding sequence is TGTGCCAGCAGTTTGGGTCTCCGTGGGGGCAATGAGCAGTTCTTC.

The rearrangement links TRBV9 to TRBJ2-3, with TRBD2 matching 10 bases. The CDR3 loop spans 15 amino acids. J lost 2 bases, V lost 3 bases, and 3 bases had no gene match. Germline values: CDR1 SGDLS, CDR2 YYNGEE. The DNA for the CDR3 is TGTGCCAGCAGCGAAGGACTAGCGGTCACAGATACGCAGTATTTT. Amino acids: CASSEGLAVTDTQYF.

V is TRBV11-2 and J is TRBJ1-1, with D perhaps TRBD1 (5 bases). Trimming shortened V by 5 bases and J by 1 base, and 14 bases separated the two germline ends. Germline V gives CDR1 SGHAT, CDR2 FQNNGV. This CDR3 has 15 residues. CDR3 loop: CASSLGAGPNTEAFF. The CDR3 bases are TGTGCCAGCAGCCTAGGGGCAGGGCCGAACACTGAAGCTTTCTTT.

The CDR3 DNA follows: TGTGCCAGCAGCTCCCGGACCGGAGGGGATGAGCAGTTCTTC. Its translation is CASSSRTGGDEQFF. The chain links TRBV7-9 to TRBJ2-1, with D perhaps matching TRBD2 (6 bases). This CDR3 spans 14 amino acids. CDR1 is SEHNR, CDR2 FQNEAQ, per germline (reference sequence). The ends were cut back, 4 bases at V and 8 bases at J, with 15 bases in the middle.

This clonotype was recorded once. V usage is TRBV20-1 and J usage is TRBJ1-5, with D possibly being TRBD1 (6 bases). V was shortened by 0 bases and J by 3 bases, with 12 bases between the two germline ends. Germline CDR1 and CDR2: DFQATT and SNEGSKA (reference sequence). There are 15 residues in the CDR3. In DNA form, the CDR3 reads TGCAGTGCTAGAGAACTGGACAGCCTCAATCAGCCCCAGCATTTT. Its translation is CSARELDSLNQPQHF.

The chain is built from TRBV15 and TRBJ2-7; D perhaps matches TRBD2 (6 bases). CDR1 LNHNV and CDR2 YYDKDF come from the germline V gene (reference sequence). This CDR3 region has 16 residues. V lost 0 bases, J lost 9 bases, and 21 bases lay in between. CDR3 region: CATSRDLPGVTPRQYF. CDR3 sequence (DNA): TGTGCCACCAGCAGAGATCTCCCGGGAGTCACCCCGAGGCAGTACTTC.

The chain joins TRBV20-1 to TRBJ2-1; 13 nucleotides line up with TRBD2. CDR1 and CDR2 (germline): DFQATT, SNEGSKA (reference sequence). The junction had 4 bases not matched to a gene; V was cut back by 2 bases and J by 6 bases. The CDR3 spans 15 residues. CDR3 region: CSARLTSGRINEQFF. As DNA, the CDR3 is TGCAGTGCTAGATTGACTAGCGGGAGGATCAATGAGCAGTTCTTC.

This clonotype was counted between two and nine times. The V call is TRBV6-2 or TRBV6-3, the J call TRBJ2-5, with D unclear. Germline V gives CDR1 MNHEY, CDR2 SVGEGT. The V gene lost 6 bases and the J gene lost 4 bases, with 9 bases spanning the gap. CDR3 length equals 12 residues. CDR3 region: CASRSGAETQYF. The CDR3 nucleotides read TGTGCCAGCAGGTCAGGAGCAGAGACCCAGTACTTC.

There are a few counts of this clonotype. The chain carries TRBV27 and TRBJ2-7; 7 bases match TRBD2. Germline loops: CDR1 MNHEY, CDR2 SMNVEV (reference sequence). V shed 6 bases and J 2 bases; nucleotides not matched to a gene: 16. The CDR3 runs 17 residues. The CDR3 region is CASSPRGGLWEAYEQYF. Here the CDR3 DNA reads TGTGCCAGCAGCCCGCGCGGGGGACTGTGGGAGGCCTACGAGCAGTACTTC.

This clonotype was found many times. The chain couples TRBV12-3 or TRBV12-4 to TRBJ2-1, with 9 bases that match TRBD2. J gave up 6 bases and V 5 bases, and 11 bases lay outside the gene matches. The CDR3 has 16 amino acids. CDR3 DNA sequence: TGTGCCAGCAGTCATTGGTTGGCTAGCGGGATCAATGAGCAGTTCTTC. Translation: CASSHWLASGINEQFF.

There are many counts of this clonotype. The chain uses TRBV5-1 and TRBJ2-1; the match to TRBD1 covers 9 bases. The CDR3 length is 17 residues. Germline V gives CDR1 SGHRS, CDR2 YFSETQ. V lost 6 bases to trimming and J lost 7 bases; unmatched junction nucleotides: 17. The CDR3 region is CASNPSFPGQGRNEQFF. The CDR3 bases are TGCGCCAGCAACCCATCTTTTCCGGGACAGGGTCGGAATGAGCAGTTCTTC.

This chain links TRBV20-1 with TRBJ2-2; D is unclear. The CDR3 runs to 14 residues. CDR1 DFQATT and CDR2 SNEGSKA come from the germline V gene (reference sequence). The ends were cut back, 4 bases at V and 1 base at J, with 10 bases in the middle. CDR3: CSAKGSQNTGELFF. The DNA of the CDR3 is TGCAGTGCTAAAGGCTCTCAGAACACCGGGGAGCTGTTTTTT.

This clonotype was detected a few times. The V gene is TRBV7-9, the J gene TRBJ1-4; D is uncertain. Trimming pared 4 bases from V and 8 bases from J, leaving 11 bases between. Germline CDR1 reads SEHNR; CDR2 reads FQNEAQ (reference sequence). The CDR3 has 13 residues. CDR3 residues: CASSSGGVEKLFF. The CDR3 coding sequence is TGTGCCAGCAGCTCTGGAGGAGTCGAAAAACTGTTTTTT.

The J gene is TRBJ2-7, the V gene TRBV4-3; D is ambiguous. The V gene's germline CDR1 is LGHNA and CDR2 YSLEER. This CDR3 region has 15 residues. Trimming cost V 0 bases and J 4 bases, with 13 bases left between them. CDR3 residues: CASSQEWPSNYEQYF. The CDR3 region has the DNA TGCGCCAGCAGCCAAGAATGGCCCTCAAATTACGAGCAGTACTTC.

The J gene is TRBJ2-3, the V gene TRBV20-1, with TRBD2 matching over 9 bases. After removal of 3 bases from V and 6 bases from J, the junction contained 13 bases not matched to a gene. This CDR3 region has 16 residues. Germline lookup yields CDR1 DFQATT and CDR2 SNEGSKA (reference sequence). DNA of the CDR3: TGCAGTGCTAGCCCCCCGGGGCGCGGGAGGGCGGATACGCAGTATTTT. This sequence encodes CSASPPGRGRADTQYF.

This clonotype was detected a few times. The chain combines TRBV10-3 with TRBJ2-7; 9 positions agree with TRBD2. Germline CDR1 reads ENHRY; CDR2 reads SYGVKD. V was pared by 5 bases and J by 4 bases, with 6 bases of the junction left unmatched. This CDR3 is built from 14 residues. The CDR3 region has the DNA TGTGCCATCAGTATTAGCGGGAGTATTTACGAGCAGTACTTC. Translating it yields CAISISGSIYEQYF.

V and J are TRBV12-3 or TRBV12-4 and TRBJ2-3, with a tentative D call TRBD2 (6 bases). CDR3 length: 16 residues. Deletions cut 6 bases from V and 0 bases from J, with 16 bases between. This chain's CDR3 is CASSPRTTYSTDTQYF. In nucleotides, the CDR3 is TGTGCCAGCAGCCCCAGGACTACCTATAGCACAGATACGCAGTATTTT.

This clonotype was seen only a few times. This sequence joins TRBV5-1 and TRBJ1-2; D possibly corresponds to TRBD1 (5 bases). The CDR3 has 14 amino acids. V was cut by 4 bases and J by 0 bases, with 10 bases left in between. Germline CDR1 and CDR2: SGHRS and YFSETQ. This CDR3 is CASSDSGANYGYTF. CDR3 in DNA: TGCGCCAGCAGCGACAGCGGAGCTAACTATGGCTACACCTTC.

This clonotype appeared many times. The chain couples TRBV29-1 to TRBJ2-7; 12 nucleotides align to TRBD2. The CDR3 runs to 16 residues. In germline, CDR1 is SQVTM, CDR2 ANQGSEA. With V trimmed by 4 bases and J by 4 bases, 11 bases remained unmatched. CDR3 in amino acids: CSVGGTLAGGFYEQYF. In nucleotides, the CDR3 is TGCAGCGTTGGAGGGACACTAGCGGGAGGATTTTACGAGCAGTACTTC.

The rearrangement joins TRBV20-1 to TRBJ1-3; D call uncertain. V was pared by 2 bases and J by 0 bases, with 11 bases between. The CDR3 contains 15 residues. Looked up from germline, CDR1 is DFQATT and CDR2 is SNEGSKA (reference sequence). The CDR3 DNA sequence: TGCAGTGCTAGAAGCGACGCCAGCTCTGGAAACACCATATATTTT. This encodes CSARSDASSGNTIYF.

This rearrangement joins TRBV20-1 to TRBJ2-1; 9 nucleotides match TRBD2. The V gene end was trimmed by 5 bases and the J gene end by 9 bases; junction bases not matched to a gene: 14. CDR1 is DFQATT, CDR2 SNEGSKA, per germline (reference sequence). This CDR3 comprises 15 residues. CDR3 in amino acids: CSAHSMGLAGSEQFF. For the CDR3, the DNA is TGCAGTGCTCATAGTATGGGCCTAGCGGGATCTGAGCAGTTCTTC.